Below are 19 T cell receptor beta chains sequenced from a single sample in a study of PD-1 blockade in classical Hodgkin lymphoma. Time point noted: cycle 4 day 1 (C4D1), after 6 weeks of nivolumab. Relapse after autologous stem cell transplantation occurred in every patient, and brentuximab vedotin exposure varied. Profiled with immunoSEQ multiplex PCR; TCRdb holds only in-frame clones, not every one. The table has about 28,000 clones, roughly 77% seen once. The sequencing used peripheral blood mononuclear cells (PBMCs), collected before the fourth cycle of nivolumab. Every receptor here comes from a human donor with classical Hodgkin lymphoma.

The gene calls are TRBV6-1 and TRBJ1-5; 11 bases fit TRBD1. The CDR3 covers 16 residues. V was clipped by 4 bases and J by 6 bases; unmatched bases: 8. CDR1 and CDR2 from the germline V gene are MNHNS and SASEGT. Written as DNA, the CDR3 is TGTGCCAGCAGTGTAGGGACAGGGGGTTTGGGTCAGCCCCAGCATTTT. Its protein is CASSVGTGGLGQPQHF.

The V gene is TRBV19, the J gene TRBJ2-2; D remains ambiguous. The CDR3 is made up of 13 amino acids. Germline values: CDR1 LNHDA, CDR2 SQIVND (reference sequence). V lost 7 bases and J lost 6, with 12 bases in between. CDR3 DNA sequence: TGTGCCAGTATTGGTTATCCGGCCGGGGAGCTGTTTTTT. The encoded protein is CASIGYPAGELFF.

This clone showed up just once. This chain joins TRBV10-2 and TRBJ2-3, with 13 nucleotides matching TRBD2. Trimming at V came to 8 bases and at J to 2 bases, leaving 7 bases not matched to a gene. Per the germline V gene, CDR1 is WSHSY and CDR2 is SAAADI. The CDR3 loop spans 16 amino acids. For the CDR3, the DNA is TGCGCCAGCGGTCGGACTAGCGGGGGCATCACAGATACGCAGTATTTT. Translated: CASGRTSGGITDTQYF.

The chain uses TRBV19 and TRBJ2-5; D may be TRBD1 (5 bases). The CDR3 extends over 15 amino acids. V lost 1 base and J 5 bases, leaving 14 bases between the germline ends. Germline V gene lookup returns CDR1 LNHDA and CDR2 SQIVND (reference sequence). The chain's CDR3 is CASSIGGGGQETQYF. DNA for the CDR3: TGTGCCAGTAGTATAGGGGGCGGTGGGCAGGAGACCCAGTACTTC.

The J gene is TRBJ2-1, the V gene TRBV10-3, with 13 bases that match TRBD2. V gave up 0 bases and J gave up 7 bases; unmatched junction bases: 6. Germline V lookup: CDR1 ENHRY, CDR2 SYGVKD. The CDR3 sequence is 17 residues long. The CDR3 sequence: CAISESGTSGKQNEQFF. The CDR3 nucleotides read TGTGCCATCAGTGAGTCGGGGACTAGCGGGAAGCAAAATGAGCAGTTCTTC.

This chain's CDR3 is CASRDRGYGYTF. The CDR3 nucleotides are TGCGCCAGCAGGGACAGGGGGTATGGCTACACCTTC. The chain is built from TRBV5-1 and TRBJ1-2; TRBD1 matches 10 bases. This CDR3 comprises 12 residues. V shed 5 bases and J 5 bases; nucleotides not matched to a gene: 0. Germline loops: CDR1 SGHRS, CDR2 YFSETQ.

This CDR3 reads CASRPHVADTQYF. CDR3 nucleotides: TGTGCCAGTAGACCCCACGTGGCAGATACGCAGTATTTT. The V and J genes are TRBV19 and TRBJ2-3; D unresolved. Germline V CDR1 and CDR2: LNHDA, SQIVND (reference sequence). Trimming took 6 bases from V and 4 from J, leaving 11 bases between them. There are 13 residues in the CDR3.

The chain uses TRBV19 and TRBJ2-7; D uncertain. Germline CDR1 reads LNHDA; CDR2 reads SQIVND (reference sequence). The ends were cut back, 1 base at V and 0 bases at J, with 4 bases in the middle. The CDR3 spans 13 residues. CDR3 loop: CASSIGSSYEQYF. In nucleotides, the CDR3 is TGTGCCAGTAGTATAGGGTCCTCCTACGAGCAGTACTTC.

The chain recombines TRBV5-4 with TRBJ2-1, with D unresolved. This CDR3 region has 12 residues. V was shortened by 0 bases and J by 10 bases, with 8 bases between the two germline ends. Germline CDR1 reads SGHNT; CDR2 reads YYREEE (reference sequence). The chain's CDR3 is CASSLARREQFF. Here the CDR3 DNA reads TGTGCCAGCAGCTTGGCTAGACGGGAGCAGTTCTTC.

The chain uses TRBV19 and TRBJ2-1; the D is unclear. Germline V gene lookup returns CDR1 LNHDA and CDR2 SQIVND (reference sequence). There are 12 residues in the CDR3. Between the trimmed V and J ends, which lost 1 base and 4 bases, there was a span of 2 bases. For the CDR3, the DNA is TGTGCCAGTAGTATAGTATACAATGAGCAGTTCTTC. It translates to CASSIVYNEQFF. Looking up the rest from reference TRBV19 and TRBJ2-1 gives the full variable domain: DGGITQSPKYLFRKEGQNVTLSCEQNLNHDAMYWYRQDPGQGLRLIYYSQIVNDFQKGDIAEGYSVSREKKESFPLTVTSAQKNPTAFYLCASSIVYNEQFFGPGTRLTVL.

This clone was recorded only once. This chain uses TRBV29-1 with TRBJ2-6, with 7 positions matching TRBD1. The V gene's germline CDR1 is SQVTM and CDR2 ANQGSEA. This CDR3 is 16 amino acids long. The V gene end was trimmed by 0 bases and the J gene end by 3 bases; junction bases not matched to a gene: 5. The DNA of the CDR3 is TGCAGCGTTGAAGATAGGGGGCTGAATGGGGCCAACGTCCTGACTTTC. Its translation is CSVEDRGLNGANVLTF. The whole variable domain, remainder taken from reference TRBV29-1 and TRBJ2-6, is SAVISQKPSRDICQRGTSLTIQCQVDSQVTMMFWYRQQPGQSLTLIATANQGSEATYESGFVIDKFPISRPNLTFSTLTVSNMSPEDSSIYLCSVEDRGLNGANVLTFGAGSRLTVL.

The gene calls are TRBV5-1 and TRBJ2-1; 13 bases match TRBD2. Unmatched junction bases numbered 7, after V lost 3 bases and J lost 4 bases. The CDR3 contains 17 residues. CDR1 is SGHRS, CDR2 YFSETQ, per germline. CDR3 nucleotide sequence: TGCGCCAGCAGCTCGGAACCGGGACTAGCGGGATACAATGAGCAGTTCTTC. As protein: CASSSEPGLAGYNEQFF.

The chain couples TRBV30 to TRBJ1-1; 8 bases are shared with TRBD1. This CDR3 is 14 amino acids long. The V and J ends lost 5 bases and 3 bases, in that order; junction bases with no gene match: 8. Germline V gives CDR1 GTSNPN, CDR2 SVGIG (reference sequence). This chain's CDR3 is CAWERQGRYTEAFF. CDR3 bases: TGTGCCTGGGAGCGACAGGGGCGGTACACTGAAGCTTTCTTT.

The chain couples TRBV10-2 to TRBJ2-1; the match to TRBD2 covers 10 bases. The J segment lost 5 bases and the V segment lost 5 bases, leaving 3 bases of the junction unmatched. Germline V gene sequence: CDR1 WSHSY, CDR2 SAAADI. CDR3 length: 14 amino acids. The CDR3 nucleotides read TGCGCCAGCAGTCTAGCGGGAGTGAACAATGAGCAGTTCTTC. Its protein is CASSLAGVNNEQFF.

The V call is TRBV28, the J call TRBJ1-1; 7 nucleotides match TRBD1. After removal of 10 bases from V and 4 bases from J, the junction contained 12 bases not matched to a gene. CDR1 is MDHEN, CDR2 SYDVKM, per germline. This CDR3 region has 14 residues. The CDR3 DNA sequence: TGTGCCACCTCGGATTATACAGGGGCCACTGAAGCTTTCTTT. This sequence encodes CATSDYTGATEAFF.

The genes are TRBV14 and TRBJ2-1; D unresolved. CDR3 length equals 12 residues. Deletions cut 5 bases from V and 5 bases from J, with 7 bases between. Per germline, CDR1 SGHDN and CDR2 FVKESK. CDR3 in DNA: TGTGCCAGCAGCTTTAACCACAATGAGCAGTTCTTC. Its protein product is CASSFNHNEQFF.

This clone is classed as medium-sized. The CDR3 protein is CASTIQGWNTEAFF. CDR3 coding DNA: TGTGCCAGCACCATACAGGGGTGGAACACTGAAGCTTTCTTT. This chain links TRBV28 with TRBJ1-1; 7 bases are a match to TRBD1. Germline loops: CDR1 MDHEN, CDR2 SYDVKM. With V trimmed by 7 bases and J by 1 base, 6 bases remained unmatched. The CDR3 totals 14 residues.

V usage is TRBV5-6 and J usage is TRBJ2-1, with 11 bases matching TRBD2. After removal of 4 bases from V and 0 bases from J, the junction contained 9 bases not matched to a gene. Germline V lookup: CDR1 SGHDT, CDR2 YYEEEE. This CDR3 has 18 amino acids. DNA for the CDR3: TGTGCCAGCAGCCTGGGCCTAGCGGGAGGTCGCTCCTACAATGAGCAGTTCTTC. The encoded protein is CASSLGLAGGRSYNEQFF. The variable domain in full, with the rest retrieved from reference TRBV5-6 and TRBJ2-1, is DAGVTQSPTHLIKTRGQQVTLRCSPKSGHDTVSWYQQALGQGPQFIFQYYEEEERQRGNFPDRFSGHQFPNYSSELNVNALLLGDSALYLCASSLGLAGGRSYNEQFFGPGTRLTVL.

The J gene is TRBJ2-7, the V gene TRBV11-2, with 12 bases matching TRBD2. Germline assignment: CDR1 SGHAT and CDR2 FQNNGV. The ends lost 5 bases at V and 6 bases at J; junction bases unmatched: 20. The CDR3 has 19 amino acids. The CDR3 spells CASSPETLASGRASREQYF. The CDR3 nucleotides are TGTGCCAGCAGCCCCGAGACCTTAGCTAGCGGGAGGGCCTCCCGCGAGCAGTACTTC.